This TCR beta chain appears in the sequencing data of a study of T cells after yellow fever vaccination. Across the study: Fractions with few cells were prepared using SMART-Seq v4 Ultra Low Input. Study conclusions and caveats: The CD4 compartment and the CD8 compartment contained a small share of clonotypes in common. Abundant contaminating clonotypes from the bulk population could appear in FACS-sorted repertoires.

In regard to this clonotype: Antigen: not known.

UMIs were added to TCR cDNA along with a universal primer site when it was made by 5'RACE template switching. TCRdb itself ran the 5' RACE reads through MiXCR, one entry per CDR3 protein. The profile shows 450,000 to 550,000 distinct CDR3 sequences, around a fifth of them singletons. The CDR3 extends over 19 amino acids. CDR1 DFQATT and CDR2 SNEGSKA come from the germline V gene (reference sequence). V lost 5 bases, J lost 2 bases, and 18 bases stayed unmatched. The V call is TRBV20-1, the J call TRBJ2-3; 11 bases match TRBD2. Material: PBMCs, obtained more than 20 days after the first yellow fever vaccination. The receptor was derived from a man in his late teens or twenties who received the YFV17D yellow fever vaccine. CDR3 region: CSAEALAGGTLALTDTQYF. CDR3 DNA sequence: TGCAGTGCTGAAGCCTTAGCGGGGGGGACCTTAGCCCTCACAGATACGCAGTATTTT.